Sequencing of this TCR beta chain was carried out in a study of cytomegalovirus exposure and HLA in healthy donors. General study points: The presence/absence work took it that sequencing depth was about the same across donors. According to a later analysis, donors in an Asian-associated ancestry cluster reportedly had fewer N-insertions than the roughly 670-donor mean. Later work found that TCR association rates differed between HLA loci; DRB1 had the most and HLA-C the fewest.

For this clone: The antigen remains unidentified.

Researchers ran the PCR with 60 Vbeta and 13 Jbeta primers. The repertoire was sequenced with immunoSEQ multiplex PCR; TCRdb's copy has only in-frame clones and lacks some. In the table there are about 140,000 clones, 70% to 80% of which are singletons. This TCR derives from a man in his forties in good health and CMV-seropositive. The sequenced sample consisted of PBMCs.

The DNA of the CDR3 is TGTGCCAGCAGCAAGCTCAAGACAGCGCCAAGTGAAAAACTGTTTTTT. Its translation: CASSKLKTAPSEKLFF. The chain employs TRBV21-1 and TRBJ1-4; TRBD1 was called by the table and not checked on the DNA. TRBV21-1 is termed a pseudogene. The CDR3 loop spans 16 amino acids.